This T cell receptor beta chain was retrieved from a study of cytomegalovirus exposure and HLA in healthy donors. A multiplex PCR was run with 60 Vbeta primers and 13 Jbeta primers. Sequencing used immunoSEQ multiplex PCR; TCRdb keeps in-frame clones, though not all of them. This table holds 95,000 to 150,000 clones, around three quarters found once. Healthy individuals who donated bone marrow served as the donors. V trimming: 3 bases; J trimming: 8 bases; junction bases outside the gene matches: 16. Germline V lookup: CDR1 SGDLS, CDR2 YYNGEE. CDR3 length equals 17 residues. The sequencing input was PBMCs. The genes are TRBV9 and TRBJ1-3; 8 bases agree with TRBD1. The source is a man younger than 40 in good health and CMV-seronegative. CDR3 loop: CASSAPFRTGSLDTIYF. The CDR3 DNA follows: TGTGCCAGCAGCGCGCCCTTCCGGACAGGGAGTTTAGACACCATATATTTT.